This TCR beta chain was captured by sequencing in a study of radiation and T cells in renal cell carcinoma. Details on this clone: The antigen is unknown. Other nucleotide sequences in the sample specify the same CDR3.

Per the germline V gene, CDR1 is MNHEY and CDR2 is SVGAGI. This CDR3 region has 13 residues. Losses at the gene ends were 4 bases for V and 4 bases for J; bases not matched to a gene: 2. Specified time point: blood 4 weeks post-SBRT, at nephrectomy. Sample treatment: 15 Gy SBRT to primary tumor, nephrectomy 4 weeks later. Nephrectomy followed 15 Gy stereotactic body radiation by 4 weeks. Profiled with immunoSEQ multiplex PCR; TCRdb holds only in-frame clones, not every one. The top ten hold 11% of the sample, which has around 180,000 clones, about 85% seen once. Study-wide results and caveats: No pretreatment tumor biopsies were available for baseline clonotypes.

The clonotype originates from a woman aged 45-65 years with renal cell carcinoma. The sample was blood, taken from a patient whose treatment included radiotherapy and nephrectomy. The rearrangement joins TRBV6-5 to TRBJ1-1, with TRBD1 identical over 8 bases. The CDR3 spells CASSSTGGTEAFF. CDR3 bases: TGTGCCAGCAGTTCCACAGGGGGCACTGAAGCTTTCTTT.